The 25 T cell receptor beta chains below all came from one sample that was sequenced in a study of blood T cell repertoires in COVID-19 (dated by TCRdb to the early 2020s). The receptor library was made with the immunoSEQ multiplex PCR assay. Held by TCRdb, this immuneACCESS table contains in-frame sequences only and omits some clones. Under half of the omission traces to an unresolved V gene where checked; the cause of the rest is unknown. In this sample the table shows 24,000 or so clones, roughly 85% of which occur a single time. About 20% of the sample goes to the ten largest clones. Sequenced sample: peripheral blood. These TCRs come from a man in his sixties or seventies in a cohort sampled during active COVID-19.

The J gene is TRBJ2-2, the V gene TRBV7-2; 9 bases fit TRBD1. The CDR3 length is 17 residues. Trimming removed 2 bases from V and 6 bases from J; junction bases left unmatched: 10. The germline CDR1 and CDR2 sequences are SGHTA and FQGNSA. The DNA for the CDR3 is TGTGCCAGCAGCTTATCCGGACAGGGGAGCTTGGCCGGGGAGCTGTTTTTT. Protein: CASSLSGQGSLAGELFF.

This clone showed up just a few times. The chain combines TRBV7-9 with TRBJ1-2; TRBD1 aligns across 7 bases. The CDR3 totals 12 residues. Germline V gene data show CDR1 as SEHNR and CDR2 as FQNEAQ (reference sequence). V lost 4 bases and J lost 7; bases outside the gene matches: 3. The CDR3 DNA is TGTGCCAGCAGCTACCACAGGGGTGGCTACACCTTC. Translating gives CASSYHRGGYTF.

V usage is TRBV11-2 and J usage is TRBJ1-1; TRBD1 might be the D (5 bases). Germline V gives CDR1 SGHAT, CDR2 FQNNGV. V lost 5 bases and J 1 base, leaving 11 bases between the germline ends. The CDR3 is 14 amino acids. The CDR3 reads CASSPPGGNTEAFF. The CDR3 region has the DNA TGTGCCAGCAGCCCCCCGGGGGGGAACACTGAAGCTTTCTTT.

The V call is TRBV12-5, the J call TRBJ2-2, with 12 bases identical to TRBD2. Germline assignment: CDR1 LGHNT and CDR2 FRNRAP. There are 16 residues in the CDR3. Trimming removed 2 bases from V and 8 bases from J; junction bases left unmatched: 6. The chain's CDR3 is CASGLHRLAGGGELFF. The DNA for the CDR3 is TGTGCTAGTGGTTTGCATCGGCTAGCGGGAGGGGGGGAGCTGTTTTTT.

The rearrangement links TRBV6-2 or TRBV6-3 to TRBJ1-4; 9 nucleotides match TRBD1. The CDR3 extends over 16 amino acids. V lost 2 bases, J lost 5 bases, and 6 bases stayed unmatched. Germline CDR1 reads MNHEY; CDR2 reads SVGEGT. The CDR3 spells CASSYAGQGKNEKLFF. The CDR3 DNA follows: TGTGCCAGCAGTTACGCAGGACAGGGGAAGAATGAAAAACTGTTTTTT.

The chain links TRBV4-1 to TRBJ2-7; 12 nucleotides align to TRBD2. The ends lost 4 bases at V and 3 bases at J; junction bases unmatched: 4. The CDR3 is 15 amino acids. Germline-derived CDR1 and CDR2 are MGHRA and YSYEKL. This CDR3 is CASSLGLAGFYEQYF. The CDR3 DNA sequence: TGCGCCAGCAGCCTCGGACTAGCGGGATTCTACGAGCAGTACTTC.

The chain joins TRBV3-1 (or the pseudogene TRBV3-2) to TRBJ1-5; D gene uncertain. This CDR3 comprises 14 residues. Germline V gene data show CDR1 as LGHDT and CDR2 as YNNKEL (reference sequence). V lost 4 bases and J 7 bases, leaving 14 bases between the germline ends. The CDR3 DNA reads TGTGCCAGCAGCCCAGGCGGGGTGGGACAGCCCCAGCATTTT. It specifies CASSPGGVGQPQHF.

This clone turned up a few times. The chain joins TRBV28 to TRBJ1-5; 8 nucleotides match TRBD1. The CDR3 runs to 16 residues. V was clipped by 3 bases and J by 4 bases; unmatched bases: 8. Germline-derived CDR1 and CDR2 are MDHEN and SYDVKM. This CDR3 reads CASSFWSRGRNQPQHF. The CDR3 DNA follows: TGTGCCAGCAGTTTTTGGAGCAGGGGGCGAAATCAGCCCCAGCATTTT.

V is TRBV3-1 (or the pseudogene TRBV3-2) and J is TRBJ2-7, with D tentatively TRBD2 (6 bases). This CDR3 is built from 18 residues. Germline V CDR1 and CDR2: LGHDT, YNNKEL (reference sequence). Trimming cost V 0 bases and J 3 bases, with 21 bases left between them. The CDR3 DNA follows: TGTGCCAGCAGCCAAGATCCCCCCGGGGGACGCCCTCGCTACGAGCAGTACTTC. Its translation: CASSQDPPGGRPRYEQYF.

This chain links TRBV28 with TRBJ2-1; 8 bases fit TRBD2. CDR3 length equals 21 residues. V dropped 2 bases and J dropped 0; count of bases not matched to a gene: 18. The V gene's germline CDR1 is MDHEN and CDR2 SYDVKM. The DNA for the CDR3 is TGTGCCAGCAGTTTAGTGCCACTAGCGGCGCACAAACCTAGCTCCTACAATGAGCAGTTCTTC. The encoded protein is CASSLVPLAAHKPSSYNEQFF.

This clone was observed a single time. The chain has TRBV28 and TRBJ2-7, with 9 bases fitting TRBD1. The CDR3 covers 15 residues. Trimming cost V 6 bases and J 4 bases; bases outside gene matches: 10. The germline V gene encodes CDR1 MDHEN and CDR2 SYDVKM. CDR3 sequence (DNA): TGTGCCAGCAGCCGAGGGGGGACAGGGAATTACGAGCAGTACTTC. It yields the protein CASSRGGTGNYEQYF.

Written as DNA, the CDR3 is TGTGCCAGCAGTCGACCTGGGACTAGCGGGGGACGCGGTGAGCAGTTCTTC. It translates to CASSRPGTSGGRGEQFF. This chain links TRBV28 with TRBJ2-1; TRBD2 matches at 14 bases. The CDR3 has 17 residues. The germline V gene has CDR1 MDHEN and CDR2 SYDVKM. J gave up 9 bases and V 5 bases, and 12 bases lay outside the gene matches.

This chain links TRBV29-1 with TRBJ1-1, with D maybe TRBD1 (6 bases). V was pared by 7 bases and J by 0 bases, with 12 bases between. The CDR3 is made up of 13 amino acids. Looked up from germline, CDR1 is SQVTM and CDR2 is ANQGSEA. In DNA, the CDR3 is TGCAGCGGTTGGACAGCAATGAACACTGAAGCTTTCTTT. Translated, it gives CSGWTAMNTEAFF.

The chain links TRBV4-2 to TRBJ2-1, with D maybe TRBD2 (5 bases). In germline, CDR1 is LGHNA, CDR2 YNFKEQ. This CDR3 is built from 17 residues. V was shortened by 1 base and J by 4 bases, with 17 bases between the two germline ends. CDR3 in DNA: TGTGCCAGCAGCCAAGGGGTTGCGGGCTCCTTGTACAATGAGCAGTTCTTC. Protein product: CASSQGVAGSLYNEQFF.

The J gene is TRBJ2-7, the V gene TRBV21-1; TRBD1, as called in the table, went unchecked against the DNA. TRBV21-1 is tagged as a pseudogene. This CDR3 is 13 amino acids long. In nucleotides, the CDR3 is TGTGCCAGCAGCAAAAGGGGCTCCGGAGAGCAGTACTTC. It yields the protein CASSKRGSGEQYF.

This clone was observed once. The gene calls are TRBV6-6 and TRBJ2-1; 7 bases agree with TRBD2. This CDR3 region has 14 residues. Germline V gives CDR1 MNHNY, CDR2 SVGAGI (reference sequence). V lost 6 bases, J lost 7 bases, and 9 bases stayed unmatched. CDR3 amino acids: CASSWGGRGNEQFF. For the CDR3, the DNA is TGTGCCAGCAGCTGGGGGGGACGGGGGAATGAGCAGTTCTTC.

The CDR3 sequence is CASRFDRGQGYTF. The CDR3 region has the DNA TGTGCCAGCAGGTTTGACAGGGGGCAGGGCTACACCTTC. The V call is TRBV7-2, the J call TRBJ1-2, with 10 nucleotides matching TRBD1. The J segment lost 8 bases and the V segment lost 6 bases, leaving 6 bases of the junction unmatched. Germline V gene data show CDR1 as SGHTA and CDR2 as FQGNSA. This CDR3 is 13 amino acids long.

V is TRBV29-1 and J is TRBJ2-3, with 13 positions matching TRBD2. With V trimmed by 7 bases and J by 4 bases, 17 bases remained unmatched. The germline V gene encodes CDR1 SQVTM and CDR2 ANQGSEA. The CDR3 runs 18 residues. CDR3 DNA sequence: TGCAGCGCCTTTTTGAGATGGACTAGCGGGAGTAGGGCAGATACGCAGTATTTT. Encoded protein: CSAFLRWTSGSRADTQYF.

This clone has more than one count but fewer than ten. The J gene is TRBJ1-5, the V gene TRBV5-6, with D possibly matching TRBD1 (5 bases). Germline V lookup: CDR1 SGHDT, CDR2 YYEEEE. The V end lost 1 base, the J end lost 3 bases, and 11 bases lay between the germline ends. The CDR3 spans 15 residues. Written as DNA, the CDR3 is TGTGCCAGCAGCTTGAAGTGGGGCTACAATCAGCCCCAGCATTTT. This codes for CASSLKWGYNQPQHF.

The J gene is TRBJ1-6, the V gene TRBV6-5, with D unresolved. With 3 bases removed from V and 13 bases from J, the gap between germline ends came to 13 bases. Germline CDR1 and CDR2: MNHEY and SVGAGI. This CDR3 spans 13 amino acids. This chain's CDR3 is CASSYSPQLPLHF. The CDR3 DNA follows: TGTGCCAGCAGTTATAGTCCGCAACTCCCCCTCCACTTT.

The chain links TRBV7-9 to TRBJ2-2; 9 nucleotides line up with TRBD2. CDR3 length: 16 residues. CDR1 is SEHNR and CDR2 is FQNEAQ in the germline V gene (reference sequence). Trimming took 2 bases from V and 3 from J; bases not matched to a gene: 4. CDR3: CASSLLAGVYTGELFF. The CDR3, as DNA: TGTGCCAGCAGCTTATTAGCGGGAGTGTACACCGGGGAGCTGTTTTTT.

This clone appeared a few times. The chain recombines TRBV7-9 with TRBJ1-1, with 7 bases that match TRBD1. Germline CDR1 is SEHNR and CDR2 is FQNEAQ (reference sequence). The CDR3 sequence is 14 residues long. The V segment lost 5 bases and the J segment 7 bases; nucleotides outside the gene matches: 10. CDR3 residues: CASSLIQGGGEAFF. The CDR3 DNA reads as TGTGCCAGCAGCCTTATTCAGGGGGGAGGTGAAGCTTTCTTT.

This chain uses TRBV11-1 with TRBJ2-7; 9 bases match TRBD2. The CDR3 contains 14 residues. The J segment lost 0 bases and the V segment lost 6 bases, leaving 3 bases of the junction unmatched. CDR1 is SGHAT, CDR2 FQDESV, per germline (reference sequence). CDR3 nucleotide sequence: TGTGCCAGCAGGTTGACTAGCGGCTCCTACGAGCAGTACTTC. This translates into CASRLTSGSYEQYF.

The chain uses TRBV2 and TRBJ1-1, with TRBD1 identical over 7 bases. CDR1 is SNHLY, CDR2 FYNNEI, per germline. CDR3 length equals 12 residues. J was trimmed by 3 bases and V by 6 bases; bases with no gene match: 1. DNA of the CDR3: TGTGCCAGCAGGGGACAGTACACTGAAGCTTTCTTT. Translating it yields CASRGQYTEAFF.

The V gene is TRBV3-1 (or the pseudogene TRBV3-2), the J gene TRBJ1-3; TRBD1 is a possible D gene (5 bases). The germline V gene encodes CDR1 LGHDT and CDR2 YNNKEL (reference sequence). The CDR3 loop spans 16 amino acids. V was cut by 1 base and J by 0 bases, with 10 bases left in between. CDR3 bases: TGTGCCAGCAGCCAAGTGGTAGGGGTCTCTGGAAACACCATATATTTT. It specifies CASSQVVGVSGNTIYF.